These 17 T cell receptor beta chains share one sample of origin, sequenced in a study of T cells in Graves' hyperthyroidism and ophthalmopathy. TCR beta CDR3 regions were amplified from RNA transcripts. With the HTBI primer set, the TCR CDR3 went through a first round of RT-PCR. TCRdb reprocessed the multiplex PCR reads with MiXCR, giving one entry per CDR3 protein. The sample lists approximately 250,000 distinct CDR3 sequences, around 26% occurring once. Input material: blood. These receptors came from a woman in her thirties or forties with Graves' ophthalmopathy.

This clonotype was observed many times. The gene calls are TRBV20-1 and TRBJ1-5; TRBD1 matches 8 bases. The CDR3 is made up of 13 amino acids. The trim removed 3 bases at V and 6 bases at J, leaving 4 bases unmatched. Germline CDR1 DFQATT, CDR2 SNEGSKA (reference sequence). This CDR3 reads CSARWQGAQPQHF. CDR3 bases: TGCAGTGCTAGGTGGCAGGGGGCTCAGCCCCAGCATTTT.

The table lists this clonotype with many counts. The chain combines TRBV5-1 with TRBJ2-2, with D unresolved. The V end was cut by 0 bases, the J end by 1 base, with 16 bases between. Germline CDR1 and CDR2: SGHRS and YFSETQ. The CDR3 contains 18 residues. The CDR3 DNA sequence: TGCGCCAGCAGCTTGGGCAATCTGGGCGGCGTGAACACCGGGGAGCTGTTTTTT. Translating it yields CASSLGNLGGVNTGELFF.

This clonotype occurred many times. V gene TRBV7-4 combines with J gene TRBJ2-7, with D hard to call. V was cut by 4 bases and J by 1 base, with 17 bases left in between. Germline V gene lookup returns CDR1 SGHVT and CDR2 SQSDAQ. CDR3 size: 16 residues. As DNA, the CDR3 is TGTGCCAGCAGCTCGTTACCTAGATTTAGGTCCTACGAGCAGTACTTC. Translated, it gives CASSSLPRFRSYEQYF. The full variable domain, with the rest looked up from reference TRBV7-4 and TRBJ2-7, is GAGVSQSPRYKVAKRGRDVALRCDSISGHVTLYWYRQTLGQGSEVLTYSQSDAQRDKSGRPSGRFSAERPERSVSTLKIQRTEQGDSAVYLCASSSLPRFRSYEQYFGPGTRLTVT.

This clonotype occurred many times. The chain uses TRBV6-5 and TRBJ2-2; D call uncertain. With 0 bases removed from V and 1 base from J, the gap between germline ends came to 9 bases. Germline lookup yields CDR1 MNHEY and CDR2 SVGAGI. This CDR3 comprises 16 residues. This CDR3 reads CASSYSGQLNTGELFF. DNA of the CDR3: TGTGCCAGCAGTTACTCGGGCCAGCTGAACACCGGGGAGCTGTTTTTT.

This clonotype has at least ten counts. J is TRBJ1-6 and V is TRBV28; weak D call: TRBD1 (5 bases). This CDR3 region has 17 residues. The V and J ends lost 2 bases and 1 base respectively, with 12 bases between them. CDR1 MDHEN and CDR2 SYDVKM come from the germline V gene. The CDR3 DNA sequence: TGTGCCAGCAGTTTACCCGGGGGAAGGTCCTATAATTCACCCCTCCACTTT. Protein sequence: CASSLPGGRSYNSPLHF.

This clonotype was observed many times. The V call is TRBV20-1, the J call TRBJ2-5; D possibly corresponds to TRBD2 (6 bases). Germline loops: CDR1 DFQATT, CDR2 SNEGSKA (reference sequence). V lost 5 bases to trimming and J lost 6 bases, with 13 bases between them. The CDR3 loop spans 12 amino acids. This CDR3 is CSAGRDWKTQYF. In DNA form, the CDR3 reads TGCAGTGCTGGCAGGGACTGGAAGACCCAGTACTTC.

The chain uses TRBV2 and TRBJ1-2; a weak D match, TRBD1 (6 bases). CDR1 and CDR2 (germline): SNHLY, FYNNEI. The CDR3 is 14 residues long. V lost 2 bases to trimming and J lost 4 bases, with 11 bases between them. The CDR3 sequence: CASSETTGFYGYTF. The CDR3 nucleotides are TGTGCCAGCAGTGAAACCACAGGGTTCTATGGCTACACCTTC.

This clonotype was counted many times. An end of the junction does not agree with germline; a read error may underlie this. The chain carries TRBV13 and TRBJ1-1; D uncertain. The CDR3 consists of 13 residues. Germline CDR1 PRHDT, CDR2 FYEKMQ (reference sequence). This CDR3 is CASRLGWNTEAFF. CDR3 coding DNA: TGTGCCAGCAGATTAGGCTGGAACACTGAAGCTTTCTTT.

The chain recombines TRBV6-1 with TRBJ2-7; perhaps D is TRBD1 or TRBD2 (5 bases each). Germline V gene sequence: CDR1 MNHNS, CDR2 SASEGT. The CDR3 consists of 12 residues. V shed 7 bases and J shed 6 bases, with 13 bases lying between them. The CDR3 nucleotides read TGTGCCAGCACCCCCCGTGGGGGCGAGCAGTACTTC. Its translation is CASTPRGGEQYF.

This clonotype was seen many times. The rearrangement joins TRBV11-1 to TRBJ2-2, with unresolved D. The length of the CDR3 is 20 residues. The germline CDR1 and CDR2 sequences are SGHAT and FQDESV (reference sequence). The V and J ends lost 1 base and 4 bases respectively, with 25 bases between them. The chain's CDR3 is CASSLGLRGGVGRFTGELFF. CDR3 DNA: TGTGCCAGCAGCTTAGGGCTGCGCGGCGGAGTGGGTCGTTTCACCGGGGAGCTGTTTTTT. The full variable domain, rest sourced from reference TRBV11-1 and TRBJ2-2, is EAEVAQSPRYKITEKSQAVAFWCDPISGHATLYWYRQILGQGPELLVQFQDESVVDDSQLPKDRFSAERLKGVDSTLKIQPAELGDSAMYLCASSLGLRGGVGRFTGELFFGEGSRLTVL.

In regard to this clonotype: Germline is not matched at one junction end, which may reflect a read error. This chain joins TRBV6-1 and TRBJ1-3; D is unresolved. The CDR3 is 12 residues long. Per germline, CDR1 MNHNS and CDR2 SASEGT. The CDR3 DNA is TGTGCCAGCTTGGACCTCGGAAACACCATATCTTTT. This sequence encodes CASLDLGNTISF.

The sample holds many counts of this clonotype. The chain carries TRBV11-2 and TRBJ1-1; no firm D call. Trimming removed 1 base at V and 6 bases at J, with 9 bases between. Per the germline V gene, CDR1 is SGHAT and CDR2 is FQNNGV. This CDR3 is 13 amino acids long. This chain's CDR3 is CASSLGVPPEAFF. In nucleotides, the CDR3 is TGTGCCAGCAGCTTAGGCGTCCCTCCTGAAGCTTTCTTT.

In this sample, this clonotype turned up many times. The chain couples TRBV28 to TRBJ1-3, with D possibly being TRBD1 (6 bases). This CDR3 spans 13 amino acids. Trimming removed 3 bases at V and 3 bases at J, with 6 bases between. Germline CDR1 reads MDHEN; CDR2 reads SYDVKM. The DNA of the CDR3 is TGTGCCAGCAGTTTGACAGGTGGAAACACCATATATTTT. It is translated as CASSLTGGNTIYF.

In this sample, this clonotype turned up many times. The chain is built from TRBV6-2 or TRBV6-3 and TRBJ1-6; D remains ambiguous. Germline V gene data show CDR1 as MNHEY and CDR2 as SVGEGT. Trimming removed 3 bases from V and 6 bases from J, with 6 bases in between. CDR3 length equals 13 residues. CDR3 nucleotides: TGTGCCAGCAGTTATTCAGCTAATTCACCCCTCCACTTT. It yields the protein CASSYSANSPLHF.

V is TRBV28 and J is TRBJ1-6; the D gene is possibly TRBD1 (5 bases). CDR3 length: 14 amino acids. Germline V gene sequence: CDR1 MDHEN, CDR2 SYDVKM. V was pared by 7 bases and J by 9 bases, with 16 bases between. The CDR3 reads CASTEAGKGSPLHF. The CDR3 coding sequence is TGTGCCAGCACCGAGGCAGGGAAGGGTTCACCCCTCCACTTT.

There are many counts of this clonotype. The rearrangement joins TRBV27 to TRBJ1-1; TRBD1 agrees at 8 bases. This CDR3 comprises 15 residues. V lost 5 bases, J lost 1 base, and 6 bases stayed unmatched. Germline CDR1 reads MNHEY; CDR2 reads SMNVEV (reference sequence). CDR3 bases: TGTGCCAGCAGTGTCAGGGGGCGAAGGAACACTGAAGCTTTCTTT. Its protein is CASSVRGRRNTEAFF.

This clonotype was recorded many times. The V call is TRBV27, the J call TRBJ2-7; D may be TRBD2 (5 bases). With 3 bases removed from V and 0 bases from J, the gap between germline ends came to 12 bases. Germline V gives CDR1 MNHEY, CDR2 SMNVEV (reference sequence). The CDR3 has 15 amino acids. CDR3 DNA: TGTGCCAGCAGTTTGGCTCCCGGGATCTCCTACGAGCAGTACTTC. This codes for CASSLAPGISYEQYF.